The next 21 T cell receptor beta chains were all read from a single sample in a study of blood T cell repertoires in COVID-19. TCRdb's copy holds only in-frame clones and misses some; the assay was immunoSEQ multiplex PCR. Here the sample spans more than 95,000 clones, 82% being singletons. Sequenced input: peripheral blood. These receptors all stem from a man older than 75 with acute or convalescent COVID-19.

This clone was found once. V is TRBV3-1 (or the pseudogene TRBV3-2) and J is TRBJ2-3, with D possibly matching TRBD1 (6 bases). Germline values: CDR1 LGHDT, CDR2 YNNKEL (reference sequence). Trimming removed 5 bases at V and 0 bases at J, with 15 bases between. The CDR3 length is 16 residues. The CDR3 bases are TGTGCCAGCAGCGTCTCGGGACACCTAAGCACAGATACGCAGTATTTT. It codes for CASSVSGHLSTDTQYF.

The CDR3 is CASSTRRGNEKLFF. In nucleotides, the CDR3 is TGTGCCAGCAGCACTCGACGGGGAAATGAAAAACTGTTTTTT. The chain joins TRBV7-6 to TRBJ1-4; D not resolved. V dropped 5 bases and J dropped 5 bases, with 12 bases sitting between them. The CDR3 is 14 residues long. Looked up from germline, CDR1 is SGHVS and CDR2 is FNYEAQ.

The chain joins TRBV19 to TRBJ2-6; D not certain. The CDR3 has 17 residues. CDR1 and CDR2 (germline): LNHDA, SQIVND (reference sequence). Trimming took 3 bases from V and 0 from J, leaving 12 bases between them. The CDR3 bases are TGTGCCAGTAGTATGGAGCGCAGTCACTCTGGGGCCAACGTCCTGACTTTC. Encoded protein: CASSMERSHSGANVLTF.

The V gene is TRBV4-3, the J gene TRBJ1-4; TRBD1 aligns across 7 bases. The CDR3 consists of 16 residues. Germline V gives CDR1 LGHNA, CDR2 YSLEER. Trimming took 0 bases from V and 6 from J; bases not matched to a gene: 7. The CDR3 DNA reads TGCGCCAGCAGCCAAGAACAGGGGCGCGGTTATGAAAAACTGTTTTTT. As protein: CASSQEQGRGYEKLFF.

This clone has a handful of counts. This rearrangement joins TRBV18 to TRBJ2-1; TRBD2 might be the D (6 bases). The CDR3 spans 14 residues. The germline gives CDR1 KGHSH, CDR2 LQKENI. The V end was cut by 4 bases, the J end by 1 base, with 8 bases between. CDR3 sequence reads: CASSLSGSYNEQFF. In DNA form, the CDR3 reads TGTGCCAGCTCACTTAGCGGATCCTACAATGAGCAGTTCTTC.

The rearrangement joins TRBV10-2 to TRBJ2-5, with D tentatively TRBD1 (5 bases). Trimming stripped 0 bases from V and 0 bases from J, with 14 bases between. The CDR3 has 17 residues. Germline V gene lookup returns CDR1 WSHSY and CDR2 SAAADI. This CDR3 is CASSESDSEHDQETQYF. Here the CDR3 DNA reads TGCGCCAGCAGTGAGTCCGACAGCGAACATGACCAAGAGACCCAGTACTTC.

CDR3: CASSLGQAYTGELFF. Here the CDR3 DNA reads TGTGCCAGCAGTTTGGGACAGGCGTACACCGGGGAGCTGTTTTTT. The chain joins TRBV6-2 or TRBV6-3 to TRBJ2-2; the match to TRBD1 covers 8 bases. Germline lookup yields CDR1 MNHEY and CDR2 SVGEGT. With 4 bases clipped from V and 3 bases from J, the junction kept 4 bases outside the gene matches. This CDR3 has 15 residues.

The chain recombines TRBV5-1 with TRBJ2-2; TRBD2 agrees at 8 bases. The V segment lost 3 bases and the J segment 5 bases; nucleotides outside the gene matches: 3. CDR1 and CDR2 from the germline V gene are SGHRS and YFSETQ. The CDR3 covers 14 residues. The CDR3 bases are TGCGCCAGCAGCTCCGGGGGGGATACCGGGGAGCTGTTTTTT. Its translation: CASSSGGDTGELFF.

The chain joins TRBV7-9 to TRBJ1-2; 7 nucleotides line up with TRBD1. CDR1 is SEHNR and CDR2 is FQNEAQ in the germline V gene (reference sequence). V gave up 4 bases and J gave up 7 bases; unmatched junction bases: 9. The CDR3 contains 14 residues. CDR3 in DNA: TGTGCCAGCAGCTCCAATGAGGGGGCGGCTGGCTACACCTTC. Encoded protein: CASSSNEGAAGYTF. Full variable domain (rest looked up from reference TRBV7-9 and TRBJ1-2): DTGVSQNPRHKITKRGQNVTFRCDPISEHNRLYWYRQTLGQGPEFLTYFQNEAQLEKSRLLSDRFSAERPKGSFSTLEIQRTEQGDSAMYLCASSSNEGAAGYTFGSGTRLTVV.

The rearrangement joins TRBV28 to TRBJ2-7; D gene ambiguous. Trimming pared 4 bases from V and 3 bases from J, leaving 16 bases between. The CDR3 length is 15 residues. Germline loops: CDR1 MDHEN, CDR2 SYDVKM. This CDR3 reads CASSSIVRSYYEQYF. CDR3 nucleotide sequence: TGTGCCAGCAGTTCCATTGTTAGAAGTTACTACGAGCAGTACTTC.

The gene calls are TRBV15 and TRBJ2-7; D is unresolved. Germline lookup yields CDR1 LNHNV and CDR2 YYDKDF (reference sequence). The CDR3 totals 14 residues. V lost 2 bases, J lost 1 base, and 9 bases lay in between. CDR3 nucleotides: TGTGCCACCAGCAGACCGACACATTCCTACGAGCAGTACTTC. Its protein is CATSRPTHSYEQYF. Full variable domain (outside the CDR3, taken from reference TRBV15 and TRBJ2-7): DAMVIQNPRYQVTQFGKPVTLSCSQTLNHNVMYWYQQKSSQAPKLLFHYYDKDFNNEADTPDNFQSRRPNTSFCFLDIRSPGLGDTAMYLCATSRPTHSYEQYFGPGTRLTVT.

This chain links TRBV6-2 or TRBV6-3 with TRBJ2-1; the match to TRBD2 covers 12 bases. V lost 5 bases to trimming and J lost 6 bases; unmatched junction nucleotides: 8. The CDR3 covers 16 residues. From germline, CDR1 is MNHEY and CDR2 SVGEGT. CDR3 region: CASSRTSSGRANEQFF. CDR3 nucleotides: TGTGCCAGCAGTCGGACCTCTAGCGGGAGGGCCAATGAGCAGTTCTTC.

CDR3 protein: CASSVGAPGQGSYEQYF. The CDR3 nucleotides are TGTGCCAGCAGCGTAGGAGCCCCGGGACAGGGCTCCTACGAGCAGTACTTC. This chain connects TRBV9 to TRBJ2-7; 9 bases align to TRBD1. CDR1 and CDR2 (germline): SGDLS, YYNGEE. The CDR3 has 17 amino acids. The V segment lost 0 bases and the J segment 0 bases; nucleotides outside the gene matches: 7.

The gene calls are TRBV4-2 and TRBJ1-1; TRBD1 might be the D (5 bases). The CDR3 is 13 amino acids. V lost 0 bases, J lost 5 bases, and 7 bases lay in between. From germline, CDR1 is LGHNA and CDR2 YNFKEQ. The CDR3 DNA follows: TGTGCCAGCAGCCAAGACAGGGAAACTGAAGCTTTCTTT. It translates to CASSQDRETEAFF.

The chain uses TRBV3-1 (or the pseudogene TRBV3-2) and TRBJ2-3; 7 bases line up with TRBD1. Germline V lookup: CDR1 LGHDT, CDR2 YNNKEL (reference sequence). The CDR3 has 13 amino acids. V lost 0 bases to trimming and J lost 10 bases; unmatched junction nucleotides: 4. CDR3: CASSQDKQGSQYF. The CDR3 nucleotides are TGTGCCAGCAGCCAAGATAAACAGGGGTCGCAGTATTTT.

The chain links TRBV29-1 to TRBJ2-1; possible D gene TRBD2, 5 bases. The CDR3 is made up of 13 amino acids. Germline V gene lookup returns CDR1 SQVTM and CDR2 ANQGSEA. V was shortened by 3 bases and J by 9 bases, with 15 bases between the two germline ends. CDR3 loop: CSVEKPGWGEQFF. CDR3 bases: TGCAGCGTTGAGAAACCGGGATGGGGTGAGCAGTTCTTC.

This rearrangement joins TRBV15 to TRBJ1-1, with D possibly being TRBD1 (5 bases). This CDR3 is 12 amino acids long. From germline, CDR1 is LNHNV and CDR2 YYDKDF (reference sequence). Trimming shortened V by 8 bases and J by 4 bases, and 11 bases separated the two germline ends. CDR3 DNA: TGTGCCACCGGGTGGGGGGGCACTGAAGCTTTCTTT. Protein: CATGWGGTEAFF.

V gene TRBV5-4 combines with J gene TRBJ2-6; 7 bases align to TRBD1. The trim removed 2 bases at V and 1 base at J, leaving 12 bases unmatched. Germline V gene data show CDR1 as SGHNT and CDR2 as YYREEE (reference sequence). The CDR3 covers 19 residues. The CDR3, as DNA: TGTGCCAGCAGCTTTGATAGGGGGCGCAAAGGGTCTGGGGCCAACGTCCTGACTTTC. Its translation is CASSFDRGRKGSGANVLTF.

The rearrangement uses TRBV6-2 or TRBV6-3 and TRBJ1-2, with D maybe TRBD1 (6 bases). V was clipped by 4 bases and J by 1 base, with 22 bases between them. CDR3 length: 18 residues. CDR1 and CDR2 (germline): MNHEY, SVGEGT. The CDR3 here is CASSSDFGGAKSNYGYTF. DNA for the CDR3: TGTGCCAGCAGTTCCGATTTTGGGGGGGCGAAAAGTAACTATGGCTACACCTTC.

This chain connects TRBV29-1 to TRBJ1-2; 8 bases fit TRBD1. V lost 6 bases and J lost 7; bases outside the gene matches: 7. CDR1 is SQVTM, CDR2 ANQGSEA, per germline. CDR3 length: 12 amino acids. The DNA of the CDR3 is TGCAGCGTAGCGACAGGGGCGGTTGGCTACACCTTC. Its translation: CSVATGAVGYTF.

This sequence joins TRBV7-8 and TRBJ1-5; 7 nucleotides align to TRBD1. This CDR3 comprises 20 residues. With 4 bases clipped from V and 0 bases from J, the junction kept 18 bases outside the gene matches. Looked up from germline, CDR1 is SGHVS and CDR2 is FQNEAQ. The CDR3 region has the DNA TGTGCCAGCAGCTCACCTCCACCGGGACAGTTCCCCTATAGCAATCAGCCCCAGCATTTT. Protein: CASSSPPPGQFPYSNQPQHF. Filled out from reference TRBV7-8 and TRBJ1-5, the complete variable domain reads GAGVSQSPRYKVAKRGQDVALRCDPISGHVSLFWYQQALGQGPEFLTYFQNEAQLDKSGLPSDRFFAERPEGSVSTLKIQRTQQEDSAVYLCASSSPPPGQFPYSNQPQHFGDGTRLSIL.